These 27 T cell receptor beta chains originate from one sample sequenced in a study of shared clonotypes between healthy human individuals (dated by TCRdb to 2020 to 2021). Library prep was done by the immunoSEQ multiplex PCR assay. Entries here come from immuneACCESS through TCRdb and include only in-frame sequences with V and J called. Some clones fail to appear in such tables; in the studies checked, an unresolved V gene covers under half of the shortfall, and the cause of the remainder is unknown. The sample profile shows approximately 2.4 million clones; approximately 95% of them were found once. The ten largest clonotypes hold around 0.13% of the sample. Material for sequencing was naive CD4+ T cells sorted from blood. The cell subset or site label corresponds to: CD45RA+ positively selected. The origin of the receptors is a man aged 18 to 29 in good health.

The rearrangement uses TRBV5-1 and TRBJ2-3; possibly TRBD1 for D (5 bases). This CDR3 contains 16 residues. The V gene's germline CDR1 is SGHRS and CDR2 YFSETQ. The germline V and J ends were trimmed by 0 bases and 0 bases, with 11 bases remaining between them. CDR3 sequence (DNA): TGCGCCAGCAGCTTGGGAAGGGGCGAAAGCACAGATACGCAGTATTTT. Its translation: CASSLGRGESTDTQYF.

CDR3 loop: CASSLSAVDYEQYF. Here the CDR3 DNA reads TGTGCCAGCAGCCTCAGCGCTGTCGATTACGAGCAGTACTTC. This rearrangement joins TRBV7-9 to TRBJ2-7; no reliable D call. The germline gives CDR1 SEHNR, CDR2 FQNEAQ (reference sequence). The CDR3 consists of 14 residues. With 5 bases removed from V and 4 bases from J, the gap between germline ends came to 15 bases.

The rearrangement uses TRBV5-1 and TRBJ1-2, with 8 bases aligning to TRBD1. Germline V CDR1 and CDR2: SGHRS, YFSETQ. With V trimmed by 2 bases and J by 4 bases, 7 bases remained unmatched. The CDR3 totals 15 residues. The CDR3: CASSLTGGRPYGYTF. The CDR3 DNA sequence: TGCGCCAGCAGCTTAACAGGGGGTAGACCCTATGGCTACACCTTC. Variable domain in full (rest from reference TRBV5-1 and TRBJ1-2): KAGVTQTPRYLIKTRGQQVTLSCSPISGHRSVSWYQQTPGQGLQFLFEYFSETQRNKGNFPGRFSGRQFSNSRSEMNVSTLELGDSALYLCASSLTGGRPYGYTFGSGTRLTVV.

This sequence joins TRBV6-1 and TRBJ1-1; D gene unclear. Germline CDR1 and CDR2: MNHNS and SASEGT. V dropped 8 bases and J dropped 1 base, with 8 bases sitting between them. The CDR3 is 12 amino acids. In nucleotides, the CDR3 is TGTGCCAGCGCCCGGGGGAACACTGAAGCTTTCTTT. Translation: CASARGNTEAFF.

Remarks on this clone: The same CDR3 is also encoded by other DNA sequences in this sample. The chain links TRBV11-3 to TRBJ2-2; 8 bases are a match to TRBD1. This CDR3 region has 15 residues. Germline trimming cut 5 bases from V and 1 base from J; bases unmatched to any gene: 3. Germline CDR1 is SGHNT and CDR2 is YENEEA. CDR3 bases: TGTGCCAGCAGCCCCGGACAGGGGAACACCGGGGAGCTGTTTTTT. The encoded protein is CASSPGQGNTGELFF.

This clone has only one observation. V gene TRBV30 combines with J gene TRBJ2-2; D gene ambiguous. V gave up 2 bases and J gave up 7 bases, with 11 bases separating them. The CDR3 totals 13 residues. Germline V gene lookup returns CDR1 GTSNPN and CDR2 SVGIG (reference sequence). The CDR3 spells CAWSSGLLGELFF. As DNA, the CDR3 is TGTGCCTGGAGTTCAGGCTTGCTCGGGGAGCTGTTTTTT.

The chain is built from TRBV5-4 and TRBJ1-6; D gene ambiguous. The V gene's germline CDR1 is SGHNT and CDR2 YYREEE (reference sequence). CDR3 length equals 16 residues. Between the trimmed V and J ends, which lost 0 bases and 0 bases, there was a span of 7 bases. The DNA of the CDR3 is TGTGCCAGCAGCTTGGCAAGGAGCTCCTATAATTCACCCCTCCACTTT. Protein product: CASSLARSSYNSPLHF.

The J gene is TRBJ2-7, the V gene TRBV7-9; 9 nucleotides align to TRBD1. This CDR3 is 12 amino acids long. J gave up 12 bases and V 3 bases, and 6 bases lay outside the gene matches. In germline, CDR1 is SEHNR, CDR2 FQNEAQ (reference sequence). CDR3 coding DNA: TGTGCCAGCAGCTTGCCTGGACAGGGGAGGTACTTC. Translating it yields CASSLPGQGRYF. Looking up the rest from reference TRBV7-9 and TRBJ2-7 gives the full variable domain: DTGVSQNPRHKITKRGQNVTFRCDPISEHNRLYWYRQTLGQGPEFLTYFQNEAQLEKSRLLSDRFSAERPKGSFSTLEIQRTEQGDSAMYLCASSLPGQGRYFGPGTRLTVT.

The chain joins TRBV6-5 to TRBJ2-7; D gene uncertain. V shed 5 bases and J shed 5 bases, with 7 bases lying between them. This CDR3 has 11 residues. Per the germline V gene, CDR1 is MNHEY and CDR2 is SVGAGI. In DNA form, the CDR3 reads TGTGCCAGCAGTAAAGGGCACGAGCAGTACTTC. It codes for CASSKGHEQYF.

About this clone itself: The sample contains more than one DNA sequence encoding this CDR3. The V call is TRBV5-1, the J call TRBJ2-1; no clear D gene. Trimming removed 4 bases at V and 7 bases at J, with 12 bases between. In germline, CDR1 is SGHRS, CDR2 YFSETQ. The CDR3 runs 13 residues. CDR3 sequence reads: CASSLGTANEQFF. CDR3 DNA: TGCGCCAGCAGCCTAGGTACCGCGAATGAGCAGTTCTTC.

The J gene is TRBJ2-5, the V gene TRBV6-6; TRBD1 aligns across 10 bases. V shed 0 bases and J 4 bases; nucleotides not matched to a gene: 5. CDR1 and CDR2 (germline): MNHNY, SVGAGI (reference sequence). The CDR3 sequence is 16 residues long. The CDR3 DNA reads as TGTGCCAGCAGTTACTCAGACAGGGGGCGAGGAGAGACCCAGTACTTC. Translating it yields CASSYSDRGRGETQYF.

J is TRBJ1-1 and V is TRBV15, with unresolved D. Germline loops: CDR1 LNHNV, CDR2 YYDKDF (reference sequence). CDR3 size: 14 residues. The V and J ends lost 5 bases and 1 base respectively, with 11 bases between them. The CDR3, as DNA: TGTGCCACCAGCTTACTCTCAGCGAACACTGAAGCTTTCTTT. Translation: CATSLLSANTEAFF.

The V gene is TRBV10-3, the J gene TRBJ1-2; D gene unclear. V lost 7 bases and J 9 bases, leaving 12 bases between the germline ends. Germline values: CDR1 ENHRY, CDR2 SYGVKD. The CDR3 has 11 residues. CDR3 in amino acids: CAIKEMRRYTF. Here the CDR3 DNA reads TGTGCCATCAAGGAGATGAGACGCTACACCTTC.

The chain combines TRBV30 with TRBJ2-4; 14 bases align to TRBD2. The trim removed 3 bases at V and 2 bases at J, leaving 6 bases unmatched. Germline V gene lookup returns CDR1 GTSNPN and CDR2 SVGIG (reference sequence). The CDR3 length is 17 residues. CDR3 nucleotide sequence: TGTGCCTGGAGCCGGGGACTAGCGGGAGTCTCCAAAAACATTCAGTACTTC. It translates to CAWSRGLAGVSKNIQYF. Variable domain in full (rest from reference TRBV30 and TRBJ2-4): SQTIHQWPATLVQPVGSPLSLECTVEGTSNPNLYWYRQAAGRGLQLLFYSVGIGQISSEVPQNLSASRPQDRQFILSSKKLLLSDSGFYLCAWSRGLAGVSKNIQYFGAGTRLSVL.

On this clone: Other DNA sequences in the sample encode the same CDR3. The V call is TRBV11-2, the J call TRBJ2-5; D gene unclear. V shed 2 bases and J shed 2 bases, with 6 bases lying between them. CDR3 length: 13 residues. Germline V lookup: CDR1 SGHAT, CDR2 FQNNGV. The CDR3 reads CASSLRIQETQYF. The DNA for the CDR3 is TGTGCCAGCAGCTTAAGGATACAAGAGACCCAGTACTTC.

The chain has TRBV5-1 and TRBJ2-1; D perhaps matches TRBD2 (6 bases). The CDR3 consists of 15 residues. Trimming shortened V by 3 bases and J by 8 bases, and 18 bases separated the two germline ends. Looked up from germline, CDR1 is SGHRS and CDR2 is YFSETQ. CDR3 sequence reads: CASSSTSRGEDEQFF. CDR3 sequence (DNA): TGCGCCAGCAGCTCAACCTCTAGAGGGGAGGATGAGCAGTTCTTC.

V usage is TRBV5-8 and J usage is TRBJ1-5; 7 nucleotides align to TRBD1. The germline CDR1 and CDR2 sequences are SGHTS and YDEGEE. The CDR3 sequence is 15 residues long. V was pared by 2 bases and J by 2 bases, with 4 bases of the junction left unmatched. CDR3 nucleotides: TGTGCCAGCAGCTTCCACAGGGGCCGCAATCAGCCCCAGCATTTT. Translation: CASSFHRGRNQPQHF.

This chain links TRBV28 with TRBJ2-2, with D possibly TRBD1 on 6 matching bases. The CDR3 is 12 amino acids. Germline CDR1 MDHEN, CDR2 SYDVKM. Trimming removed 7 bases at V and 3 bases at J, with 6 bases between. Written as DNA, the CDR3 is TGTGCCAGCAAGGGGGACACCGGGGAGCTGTTTTTT. This gives the protein CASKGDTGELFF.

The gene calls are TRBV5-4 and TRBJ1-1; D gene unclear. This CDR3 region has 14 residues. CDR1 is SGHNT, CDR2 YYREEE, per germline (reference sequence). Trimming took 0 bases from V and 4 from J, leaving 10 bases between them. The CDR3 here is CASSLGQKITEAFF. CDR3 sequence (DNA): TGTGCCAGCAGCTTGGGCCAGAAGATCACTGAAGCTTTCTTT. Together with reference TRBV5-4 and TRBJ1-1, the CDR3 gives the full variable domain: ETGVTQSPTHLIKTRGQQVTLRCSSQSGHNTVSWYQQALGQGPQFIFQYYREEENGRGNFPPRFSGLQFPNYSSELNVNALELDDSALYLCASSLGQKITEAFFGQGTRLTVV.

The V call is TRBV27, the J call TRBJ2-3; D may correspond to TRBD1 or TRBD2 (5 bases each). With 6 bases removed from V and 3 bases from J, the gap between germline ends came to 16 bases. This CDR3 contains 15 residues. Per germline, CDR1 MNHEY and CDR2 SMNVEV (reference sequence). CDR3 region: CASSPLGEFTDTQYF. The CDR3 DNA reads as TGTGCCAGCAGCCCTTTGGGGGAGTTTACAGATACGCAGTATTTT.

The chain uses TRBV11-2 and TRBJ2-2, with 10 positions matching TRBD1. CDR1 SGHAT and CDR2 FQNNGV come from the germline V gene. The V segment lost 5 bases and the J segment 4 bases; nucleotides outside the gene matches: 13. The CDR3 sequence is 18 residues long. CDR3 in amino acids: CASSNRDRGPLSTGELFF. The CDR3 DNA reads as TGTGCCAGCAGCAACCGGGACAGGGGCCCTTTAAGCACCGGGGAGCTGTTTTTT.

This clone appeared a single time. The chain is built from TRBV11-2 and TRBJ2-5, with D tentatively TRBD2 (5 bases). Germline V gene data show CDR1 as SGHAT and CDR2 as FQNNGV. This CDR3 is built from 13 residues. Trimming shortened V by 0 bases and J by 7 bases, and 9 bases separated the two germline ends. Here the CDR3 reads CASSLDYRGTQYF. CDR3 in DNA: TGTGCCAGCAGCTTAGATTATCGGGGGACCCAGTACTTC. The variable domain in full, with the rest retrieved from reference TRBV11-2 and TRBJ2-5, is EAGVAQSPRYKIIEKRQSVAFWCNPISGHATLYWYQQILGQGPKLLIQFQNNGVVDDSQLPKDRFSAERLKGVDSTLKIQPAKLEDSAVYLCASSLDYRGTQYFGPGTRLLVL.

J is TRBJ1-1 and V is TRBV28; 7 bases align to TRBD1. V shed 2 bases and J 0 bases; nucleotides not matched to a gene: 3. Germline CDR1 and CDR2: MDHEN and SYDVKM. The CDR3 covers 15 residues. The CDR3 sequence is CASSLRTGLNTEAFF. In DNA form, the CDR3 reads TGTGCCAGCAGTTTAAGGACAGGCTTGAACACTGAAGCTTTCTTT.

This clone is a singleton in its sample. The rearrangement links TRBV5-4 to TRBJ1-1; D ambiguous. Trimming took 0 bases from V and 10 from J, leaving 16 bases between them. CDR1 SGHNT and CDR2 YYREEE come from the germline V gene (reference sequence). There are 14 residues in the CDR3. CDR3 amino acids: CASSLVQESEGAFF. DNA of the CDR3: TGTGCCAGCAGCTTGGTCCAGGAGAGTGAGGGAGCTTTCTTT.

The DNA for the CDR3 is TGTGCCAGCATGAAGGGGGAAACTAGCACAGATACGCAGTATTTT. Translated, it gives CASMKGETSTDTQYF. The chain recombines TRBV2 with TRBJ2-3; tentative D call: TRBD1 (6 bases). The CDR3 runs to 15 residues. Trimming removed 7 bases from V and 0 bases from J, with 14 bases in between. Germline V gene data show CDR1 as SNHLY and CDR2 as FYNNEI.

This clone turned up a few times. The sample contains more than one DNA sequence encoding this CDR3. The rearrangement links TRBV9 to TRBJ1-1, with D uncertain. Trimming left V 3 bases short and J 0 bases short, with 6 bases between. The CDR3 sequence is 13 residues long. In germline, CDR1 is SGDLS, CDR2 YYNGEE. The CDR3 here is CASSASMNTEAFF. The DNA for the CDR3 is TGTGCCAGCAGCGCATCCATGAACACTGAAGCTTTCTTT.

The gene calls are TRBV2 and TRBJ2-2; perhaps TRBD1 as D (6 bases). The length of the CDR3 is 13 residues. V dropped 4 bases and J dropped 6 bases, with 9 bases sitting between them. Germline CDR1 and CDR2: SNHLY and FYNNEI. CDR3 region: CASSAGESGELFF. The CDR3 coding sequence is TGTGCCAGCAGTGCAGGGGAATCCGGGGAGCTGTTTTTT.